This T cell receptor (beta chain) was observed in a study of blood T cell repertoires in COVID-19. This CDR3 contains 15 residues. V was pared by 1 base and J by 6 bases, with 4 bases of the junction left unmatched. Germline V gives CDR1 SGHVS, CDR2 FNYEAQ. Clones were read by immunoSEQ multiplex PCR, and TCRdb kept only the in-frame ones, dropping some. The sample yields about 150,000 clones, roughly 71% seen once. The rearrangement joins TRBV7-6 to TRBJ2-1, with 9 nucleotides matching TRBD1. This TCR was recovered from an elderly woman with acute or convalescent COVID-19. The sample was peripheral blood. Written as DNA, the CDR3 is TGTGCCAGCAGCTTAGAGACAGGGGGTTTCAATGAGCAGTTCTTC. Protein sequence: CASSLETGGFNEQFF.